This passage covers 12 T cell receptor beta chains from one sample sequenced in a study of PD-1 blockade in classical Hodgkin lymphoma. The method was immunoSEQ multiplex PCR; TCRdb's version includes in-frame clones alone and lacks a portion of them. The sample yields approximately 89,000 clones, approximately 88% seen once. Every patient relapsed after autologous stem cell transplantation, and brentuximab vedotin exposure varied. The material was peripheral blood mononuclear cells (PBMCs), obtained at baseline. These receptors originate from a human donor with classical Hodgkin lymphoma.

This clone appeared a single time. The V and J genes are TRBV7-2 and TRBJ2-4, with 8 bases that match TRBD2. The CDR3 is made up of 16 amino acids. J was trimmed by 6 bases and V by 1 base; bases with no gene match: 8. CDR1 and CDR2 (germline): SGHTA, FQGNSA. CDR3 nucleotide sequence: TGTGCCAGCAGCTTAGGCCCCGCGGGAGGTGGAAACATTCAGTACTTC. It is translated as CASSLGPAGGGNIQYF.

The chain employs TRBV28 and TRBJ1-1; the D is unclear. V dropped 8 bases and J dropped 0 bases, with 13 bases sitting between them. The CDR3 loop spans 14 amino acids. CDR1 MDHEN and CDR2 SYDVKM come from the germline V gene. The CDR3, as DNA: TGTGCCAGCGCCGTGGGAGCAATGAACACTGAAGCTTTCTTT. It encodes CASAVGAMNTEAFF.

The chain combines TRBV27 with TRBJ2-3; 7 nucleotides agree with TRBD2. The trim removed 2 bases at V and 0 bases at J, leaving 20 bases unmatched. The germline gives CDR1 MNHEY, CDR2 SMNVEV (reference sequence). The CDR3 consists of 21 residues. Written as DNA, the CDR3 is TGTGCCAGCAGTTTAAGTGGGGGGGGGTGCAGAACCTCTTCTAGCACAGATACGCAGTATTTT. Protein product: CASSLSGGGCRTSSSTDTQYF.

This chain connects TRBV19 to TRBJ1-1; 8 bases agree with TRBD1. This CDR3 comprises 11 residues. V lost 9 bases and J lost 6; bases outside the gene matches: 3. Germline loops: CDR1 LNHDA, CDR2 SQIVND (reference sequence). The CDR3 nucleotides read TGTGCCAGCACGGACAGGGCTGAAGCTTTCTTT. The encoded protein is CASTDRAEAFF.

This chain links TRBV7-2 with TRBJ2-1; D gene unclear. The V end was cut by 5 bases, the J end by 0 bases, with 8 bases between. The CDR3 spans 14 residues. CDR1 is SGHTA and CDR2 is FQGNSA in the germline V gene. CDR3: CASSREYSYNEQFF. DNA of the CDR3: TGTGCCAGCAGCAGAGAGTACTCCTACAATGAGCAGTTCTTC.

The V call is TRBV7-3, the J call TRBJ2-5; no reliable D call. CDR3 length equals 14 residues. V was shortened by 2 bases and J by 2 bases, with 9 bases between the two germline ends. Germline CDR1 SGHTA, CDR2 FQGTGA. The CDR3 spells CASSLSPVQETQYF. The CDR3, as DNA: TGTGCCAGCAGCTTATCCCCGGTACAAGAGACCCAGTACTTC.

The chain couples TRBV6-1 to TRBJ2-3; the match to TRBD1 covers 8 bases. The CDR3 is 15 residues long. Germline V gene data show CDR1 as MNHNS and CDR2 as SASEGT. V dropped 5 bases and J dropped 2; count of bases not matched to a gene: 6. As DNA, the CDR3 is TGTGCCAGCAGTTCGACAGGGGCTATCACAGATACGCAGTATTTT. Its protein product is CASSSTGAITDTQYF.

The chain combines TRBV7-9 with TRBJ2-2; TRBD1 matches at 8 bases. The germline V gene encodes CDR1 SEHNR and CDR2 FQNEAQ (reference sequence). Trimming took 1 base from V and 5 from J; bases not matched to a gene: 6. The CDR3 is 16 amino acids. The CDR3 region has the DNA TGTGCCAGCAGCTTAGGACAGGGGAGTAGGACCGGGGAGCTGTTTTTT. It specifies CASSLGQGSRTGELFF.

This chain joins TRBV10-2 and TRBJ1-2; D perhaps matches TRBD1 (6 bases). The V gene lost 6 bases and the J gene lost 5 bases, with 16 bases spanning the gap. Germline values: CDR1 WSHSY, CDR2 SAAADI. CDR3 length equals 14 residues. CDR3 bases: TGCGCCAGCAGGAGGGACACGGCGGGGTATGGCTACACCTTC. The encoded protein is CASRRDTAGYGYTF.

The V call is TRBV19, the J call TRBJ1-4, with unresolved D. V lost 10 bases and J lost 7, with 10 bases in between. The CDR3 has 11 residues. The V gene's germline CDR1 is LNHDA and CDR2 SQIVND (reference sequence). CDR3 nucleotides: TGTGCCACTACCCGGGGTGAAAAACTGTTTTTT. Translation: CATTRGEKLFF. The full variable domain, completed using reference TRBV19 and TRBJ1-4, is DGGITQSPKYLFRKEGQNVTLSCEQNLNHDAMYWYRQDPGQGLRLIYYSQIVNDFQKGDIAEGYSVSREKKESFPLTVTSAQKNPTAFYLCATTRGEKLFFGSGTQLSVL.

The chain combines TRBV6-5 with TRBJ2-2, with D uncertain. The V end lost 6 bases, the J end lost 0 bases, and 2 bases lay between the germline ends. This CDR3 spans 12 amino acids. Per the germline V gene, CDR1 is MNHEY and CDR2 is SVGAGI. CDR3 sequence (DNA): TGTGCCAGCAGCCCGAACACCGGGGAGCTGTTTTTT. Protein product: CASSPNTGELFF.

The V call is TRBV5-6, the J call TRBJ2-5; 7 bases are shared with TRBD1. V gave up 5 bases and J gave up 3 bases; unmatched junction bases: 10. The CDR3 contains 15 residues. Per the germline V gene, CDR1 is SGHDT and CDR2 is YYEEEE. The CDR3 DNA follows: TGTGCCAGCAGGAGACAGGGATTAGGCGAAGAGACCCAGTACTTC. Translated: CASRRQGLGEETQYF.